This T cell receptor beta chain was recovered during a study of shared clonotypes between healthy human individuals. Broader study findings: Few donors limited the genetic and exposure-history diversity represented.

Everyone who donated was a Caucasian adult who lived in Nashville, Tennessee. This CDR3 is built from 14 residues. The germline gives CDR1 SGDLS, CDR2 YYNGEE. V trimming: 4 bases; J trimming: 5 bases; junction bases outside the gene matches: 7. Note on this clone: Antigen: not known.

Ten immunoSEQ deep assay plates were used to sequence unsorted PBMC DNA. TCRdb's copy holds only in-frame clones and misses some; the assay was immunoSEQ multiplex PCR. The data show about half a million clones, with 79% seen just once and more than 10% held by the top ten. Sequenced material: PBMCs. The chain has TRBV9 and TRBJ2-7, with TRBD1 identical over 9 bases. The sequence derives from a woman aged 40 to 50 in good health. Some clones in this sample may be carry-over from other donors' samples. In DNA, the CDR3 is TGTGCCAGCAGCTCCCGACAGGGGGAACACGAGCAGTACTTC. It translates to CASSSRQGEHEQYF.